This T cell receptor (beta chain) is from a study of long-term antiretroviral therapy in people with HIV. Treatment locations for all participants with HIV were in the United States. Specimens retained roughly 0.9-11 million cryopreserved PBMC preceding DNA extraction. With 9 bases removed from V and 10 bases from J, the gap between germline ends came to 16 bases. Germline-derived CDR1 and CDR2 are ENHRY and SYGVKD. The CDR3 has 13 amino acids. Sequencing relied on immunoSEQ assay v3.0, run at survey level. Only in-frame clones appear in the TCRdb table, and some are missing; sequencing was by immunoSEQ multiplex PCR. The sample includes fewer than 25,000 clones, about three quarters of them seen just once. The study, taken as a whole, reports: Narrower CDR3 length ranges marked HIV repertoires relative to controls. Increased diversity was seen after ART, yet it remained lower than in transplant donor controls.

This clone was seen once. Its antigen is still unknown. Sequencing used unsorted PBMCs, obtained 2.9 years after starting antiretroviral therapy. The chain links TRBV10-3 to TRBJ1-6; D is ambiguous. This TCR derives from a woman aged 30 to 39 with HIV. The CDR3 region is CAMTDGGSSPLHF. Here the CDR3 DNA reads TGTGCCATGACGGACGGTGGGAGCTCACCCCTCCACTTT.